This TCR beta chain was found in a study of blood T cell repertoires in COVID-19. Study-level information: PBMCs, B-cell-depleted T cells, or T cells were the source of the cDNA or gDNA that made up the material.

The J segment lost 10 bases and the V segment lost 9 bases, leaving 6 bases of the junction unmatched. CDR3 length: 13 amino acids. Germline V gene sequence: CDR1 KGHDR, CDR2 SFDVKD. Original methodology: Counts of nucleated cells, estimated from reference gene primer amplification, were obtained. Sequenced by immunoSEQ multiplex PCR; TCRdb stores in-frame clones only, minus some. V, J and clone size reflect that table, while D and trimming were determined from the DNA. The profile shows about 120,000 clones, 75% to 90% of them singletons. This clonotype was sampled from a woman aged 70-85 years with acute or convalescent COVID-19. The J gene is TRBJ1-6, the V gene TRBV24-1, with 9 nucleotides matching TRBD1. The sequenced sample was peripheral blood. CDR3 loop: CATVDRGYSPLHF. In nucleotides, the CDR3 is TGTGCCACCGTGGACAGGGGATACTCACCCCTCCACTTT.